This T cell receptor (beta chain) was found in a study of blood T cell repertoires in COVID-19. The V and J ends lost 4 bases and 5 bases respectively, with 17 bases between them. The CDR3 contains 16 residues. The V gene's germline CDR1 is SGHDN and CDR2 FVKESK. Some clones are missing from TCRdb's copy, which holds only in-frame ones; the method was immunoSEQ multiplex PCR. The sample holds some 220,000 clones, 70% to 90% seen once. The chain links TRBV14 to TRBJ2-2; D perhaps matches TRBD1 (5 bases). The sample consisted of peripheral blood. The clonotype was recovered from a man aged 45 to 65 with acute or convalescent COVID-19. The chain's CDR3 is CASSPGATVLTGELFF. The CDR3, as DNA: TGTGCCAGCAGCCCCGGTGCGACAGTCCTAACCGGGGAGCTGTTTTTT.